This TCR beta chain was profiled in a study of T cell clonotyping in hematopoietic cell transplantation (dated by TCRdb to the early 2020s). Broadly, across the study: Recipient samples taken before transplant were obtained following cytoreduction. A total of roughly 150 blood samples were collected in the study from some 37 consecutive transplant recipients and their related donors. Patient recruitment ran from 2015 to early 2017, and follow-up continued until late 2020 or death.

The sample's time point label is to be understood as: recipient sample about 28 days before transplant, after cytoreduction. Recipient blood was collected about 28 days before transplant and at days 30, 100 and 180 after transplant. Nuclei Lysis Solution was used to extract genomic DNA from fresh or cryopreserved unfractionated peripheral blood mononuclear cells. With the immunoSEQ assay, which is a bias-controlled multiplex PCR relying on V- and J-specific primers, TCR beta CDR3 regions were amplified from genomic DNA. In a second PCR step, a proprietary barcode and Illumina adapter sequences were attached to the CDR3 amplicons. An Illumina MiSeq instrument was used to sequence the CDR3 libraries. The study's processing was this. Export and quality control were handled in immunoSEQ Analyzer 3.0, while downstream analyses relied on R Bioconductor and Immunarch. Only productive rearrangements in the normalized downsampled data set went into calculating the repertoire metrics. Clonotypes larger than 5 templates in the normalized cohort were defined as pathologically expanded. The Inverse Simpson Index was used to measure repertoire diversity. The non-normalized data set was used for CMV-specificity analyses so that all clonotypes could be captured. Not all clones reach the TCRdb copy of this immuneACCESS table, which keeps in-frame sequences only. Checked studies attribute under half of the gap to unresolved V genes and leave the rest unexplained. That table gives V, J and clone size, and the DNA gave D and trimming. The sample records roughly 50,000 clones, 70% to 90% of which are singletons. The top ten constitute 5.5% to 7% of the sample.

Overall study outcomes, separate from this receptor: The sample size was limited, and because cells were not sorted, the contributions of CD4 and CD8 repertoires could not be separated. Broader TCR repertoire diversity after transplant was predicted by Inverse Simpson Index values from donors and from recipients before transplant. After transplant, TCR diversity in recipients dropped, and pathologically expanded clonotypes increased progressively from day 30 to day 180. Just a small fraction of recipient repertoires overlapped with donor repertoires, and more than 95% appeared de novo at the given depth.

This clone has just a few counts. Its antigen is not yet known. No base-level quality is on record; no much larger clone is a single base apart. Inclusive of the bounding cysteine and phenylalanine, the CDR3 is 14 residues long. Only the CDR3 portion is preserved as DNA: 42 bases, with reading frame beginning at the first base. Trimming takes 3 bases from V and 2 bases from J, and the germline ends sit 9 bases apart. The germline V gene (reference sequence) specifies SEHNR as CDR1 and FQNEAQ as CDR2. This specimen consisted of peripheral blood mononuclear cells, obtained before stem cell transplant. The sequence was collected from a man between 60 and 75 years old with biphenotypic leukemia. Some clones in this sample may be carry-over from other donors' samples. Here the chain combines TRBV7-9 and TRBJ2-3; the D gene is perhaps TRBD1, on 5 matching bases. The CDR3 here reads CASSFAGNTDTQYF. The DNA is TGTGCCAGCAGCTTTGCAGGGAACACAGATACGCAGTATTTT.